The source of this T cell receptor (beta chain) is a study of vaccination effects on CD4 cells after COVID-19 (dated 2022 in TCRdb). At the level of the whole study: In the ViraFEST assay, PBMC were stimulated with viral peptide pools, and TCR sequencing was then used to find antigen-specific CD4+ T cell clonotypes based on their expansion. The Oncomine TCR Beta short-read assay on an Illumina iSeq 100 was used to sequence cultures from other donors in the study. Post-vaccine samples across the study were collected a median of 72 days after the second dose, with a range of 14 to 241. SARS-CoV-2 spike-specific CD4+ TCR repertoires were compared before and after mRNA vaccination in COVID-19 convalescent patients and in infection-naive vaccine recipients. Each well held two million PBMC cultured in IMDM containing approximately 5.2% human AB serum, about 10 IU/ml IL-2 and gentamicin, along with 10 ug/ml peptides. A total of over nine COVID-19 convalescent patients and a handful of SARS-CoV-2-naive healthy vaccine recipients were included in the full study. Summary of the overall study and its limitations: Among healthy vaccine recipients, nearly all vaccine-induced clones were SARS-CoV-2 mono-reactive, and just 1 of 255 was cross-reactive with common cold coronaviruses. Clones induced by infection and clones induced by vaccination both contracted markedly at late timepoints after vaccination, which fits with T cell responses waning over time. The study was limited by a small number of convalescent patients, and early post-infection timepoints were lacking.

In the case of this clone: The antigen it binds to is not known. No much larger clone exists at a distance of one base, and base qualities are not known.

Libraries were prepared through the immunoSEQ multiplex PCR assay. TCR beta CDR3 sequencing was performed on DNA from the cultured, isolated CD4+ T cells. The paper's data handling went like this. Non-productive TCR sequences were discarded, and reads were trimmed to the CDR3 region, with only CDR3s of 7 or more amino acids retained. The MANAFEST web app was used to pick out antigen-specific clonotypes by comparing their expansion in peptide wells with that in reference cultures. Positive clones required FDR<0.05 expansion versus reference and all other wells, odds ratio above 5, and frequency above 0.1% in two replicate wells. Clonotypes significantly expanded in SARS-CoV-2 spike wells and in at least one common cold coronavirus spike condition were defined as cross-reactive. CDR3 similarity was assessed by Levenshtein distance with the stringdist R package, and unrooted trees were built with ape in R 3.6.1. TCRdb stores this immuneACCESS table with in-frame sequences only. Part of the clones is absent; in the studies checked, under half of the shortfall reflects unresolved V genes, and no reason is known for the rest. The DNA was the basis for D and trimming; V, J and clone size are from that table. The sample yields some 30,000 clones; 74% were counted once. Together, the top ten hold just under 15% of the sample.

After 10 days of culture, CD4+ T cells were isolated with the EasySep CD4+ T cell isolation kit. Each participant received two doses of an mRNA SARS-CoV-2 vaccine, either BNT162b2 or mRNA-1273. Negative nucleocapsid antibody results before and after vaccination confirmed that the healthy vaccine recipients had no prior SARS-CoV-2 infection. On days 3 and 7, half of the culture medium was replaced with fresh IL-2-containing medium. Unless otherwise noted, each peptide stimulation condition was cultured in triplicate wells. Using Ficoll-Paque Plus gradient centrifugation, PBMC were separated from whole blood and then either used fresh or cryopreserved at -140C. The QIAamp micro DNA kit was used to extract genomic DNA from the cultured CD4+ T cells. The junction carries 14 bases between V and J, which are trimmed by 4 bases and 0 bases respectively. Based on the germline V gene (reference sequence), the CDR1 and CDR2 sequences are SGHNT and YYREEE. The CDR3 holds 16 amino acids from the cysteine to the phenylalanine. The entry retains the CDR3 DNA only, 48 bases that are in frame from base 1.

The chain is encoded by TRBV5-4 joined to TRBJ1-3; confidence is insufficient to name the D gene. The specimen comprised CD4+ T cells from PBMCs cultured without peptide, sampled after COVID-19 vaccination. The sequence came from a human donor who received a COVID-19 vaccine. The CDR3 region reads CASSPGGQNSGNTIYF. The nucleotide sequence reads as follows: TGTGCCAGCAGCCCGGGCGGGCAGAACTCTGGAAACACCATATATTTT.